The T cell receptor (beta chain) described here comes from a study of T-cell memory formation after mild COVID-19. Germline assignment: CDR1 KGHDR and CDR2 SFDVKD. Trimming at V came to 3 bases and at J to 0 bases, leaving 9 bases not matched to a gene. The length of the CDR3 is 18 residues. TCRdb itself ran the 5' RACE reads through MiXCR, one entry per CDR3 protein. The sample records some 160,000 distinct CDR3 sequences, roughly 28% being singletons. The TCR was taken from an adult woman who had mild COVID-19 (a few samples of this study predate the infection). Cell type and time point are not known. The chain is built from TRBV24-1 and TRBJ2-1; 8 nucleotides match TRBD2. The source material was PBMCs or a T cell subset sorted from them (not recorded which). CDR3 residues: CATSDPEGGTSSYNEQFF. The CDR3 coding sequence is TGTGCCACCAGTGATCCCGAGGGTGGGACTAGCTCCTACAATGAGCAGTTCTTC.